One and the same sample provided the 24 T cell receptor beta chains below, sequenced in a study of blood T cell repertoires in COVID-19. The table came from immunoSEQ multiplex PCR; TCRdb's copy has only in-frame clones and leaves some out. Of some 390,000 clones in the sample, about 88% are singletons; the top ten hold approximately 2.9%. Sequencing was performed on peripheral blood. The receptors shown here come from a human donor in a cohort sampled during active COVID-19.

The chain joins TRBV9 to TRBJ2-7; 7 bases are a match to TRBD2. V was pared by 4 bases and J by 1 base, with 11 bases of the junction left unmatched. This CDR3 region has 16 residues. Germline assignment: CDR1 SGDLS and CDR2 YYNGEE. CDR3 amino acids: CASSYSREALSYEQYF. Written as DNA, the CDR3 is TGTGCCAGCAGCTACAGTCGGGAGGCCCTATCCTACGAGCAGTACTTC.

The gene calls are TRBV19 and TRBJ1-2, with 11 nucleotides matching TRBD1. The CDR3 has 18 amino acids. V lost 5 bases and J lost 0; bases outside the gene matches: 11. CDR1 and CDR2 from the germline V gene are LNHDA and SQIVND (reference sequence). The CDR3: CASSADRGRPTPNYGYTF. In DNA, the CDR3 is TGTGCCAGTAGTGCGGACAGGGGGCGTCCGACCCCTAACTATGGCTACACCTTC.

This clone has more than one count but fewer than ten. This chain links TRBV7-3 with TRBJ2-7; D possibly corresponds to TRBD2 (6 bases). Looked up from germline, CDR1 is SGHTA and CDR2 is FQGTGA. V lost 3 bases and J lost 7, with 13 bases in between. The CDR3 extends over 13 amino acids. The CDR3, as DNA: TGTGCCAGCAGCTTGGGCGCAGGGAGGGAGCAGTACTTC. Translating it yields CASSLGAGREQYF.

This chain connects TRBV29-1 to TRBJ1-1; TRBD1 is a possible D gene (5 bases). V lost 6 bases to trimming and J lost 5 bases, with 13 bases between them. CDR1 and CDR2 (germline): SQVTM, ANQGSEA. The CDR3 totals 12 residues. The CDR3 reads CSVRRGDTEAFF. Written as DNA, the CDR3 is TGCAGCGTCCGACGGGGGGATACTGAAGCTTTCTTT.

This chain joins TRBV28 and TRBJ1-2; no definite D call. CDR3 size: 16 residues. V was shortened by 5 bases and J by 3 bases, with 19 bases between the two germline ends. Germline CDR1 reads MDHEN; CDR2 reads SYDVKM. The CDR3 nucleotides are TGTGCCAGCAGTCCCCCTGGGTCGGGGATAGACTATGGCTACACCTTC. Translating it yields CASSPPGSGIDYGYTF.

The rearrangement links TRBV10-3 to TRBJ2-5; TRBD2 matches at 8 bases. CDR3 length: 14 amino acids. Germline CDR1 ENHRY, CDR2 SYGVKD. V lost 6 bases, J lost 4 bases, and 7 bases stayed unmatched. The CDR3 here is CAISYSGGGETQYF. The CDR3 DNA is TGTGCCATCAGCTATTCCGGGGGGGGAGAGACCCAGTACTTC.

The chain has TRBV5-6 and TRBJ2-5, with 8 bases fitting TRBD2. With 4 bases clipped from V and 0 bases from J, the junction kept 2 bases outside the gene matches. This CDR3 region has 14 residues. The germline gives CDR1 SGHDT, CDR2 YYEEEE. For the CDR3, the DNA is TGTGCCAGCAGCCGACTAGCGAACCAAGAGACCCAGTACTTC. Protein product: CASSRLANQETQYF.

The chain carries TRBV6-5 and TRBJ1-1; D is uncertain. V dropped 8 bases and J dropped 0 bases, with 7 bases sitting between them. The CDR3 has 12 residues. From germline, CDR1 is MNHEY and CDR2 SVGAGI. The CDR3 DNA sequence: TGTGCCAGCCAGGACTTGAACACTGAAGCTTTCTTT. Encoded protein: CASQDLNTEAFF.

The chain has TRBV28 and TRBJ1-5; 12 bases agree with TRBD1. V was pared by 2 bases and J by 6 bases, with 8 bases of the junction left unmatched. The CDR3 consists of 17 residues. Germline V lookup: CDR1 MDHEN, CDR2 SYDVKM. The CDR3 bases are TGTGCCAGCAGTTTACATACGGGACAGGGGGCCAGTCAGCCCCAGCATTTT. Amino acids: CASSLHTGQGASQPQHF.

The J gene is TRBJ2-3, the V gene TRBV19, with 10 bases lining up with TRBD2. The CDR3 runs 16 residues. CDR1 is LNHDA, CDR2 SQIVND, per germline (reference sequence). The ends lost 3 bases at V and 2 bases at J; junction bases unmatched: 5. CDR3 protein: CASSMGGTSATDTQYF. The CDR3 nucleotides are TGTGCCAGTAGTATGGGCGGGACTAGCGCCACAGATACGCAGTATTTT.

The genes are TRBV6-1 and TRBJ2-7, with a possible D match to TRBD1 (6 bases). Germline V gives CDR1 MNHNS, CDR2 SASEGT. The ends were cut back, 3 bases at V and 5 bases at J, with 11 bases in the middle. The CDR3 is 13 residues long. CDR3 residues: CASSEEDRNEQYF. As DNA, the CDR3 is TGTGCCAGCAGTGAGGAAGACAGGAACGAGCAGTACTTC.

This clone was seen only once. This chain uses TRBV30 with TRBJ2-5, with TRBD2 identical over 11 bases. The junction had 5 bases not matched to a gene; V was cut back by 1 base and J by 4 bases. From germline, CDR1 is GTSNPN and CDR2 SVGIG (reference sequence). The length of the CDR3 is 15 residues. The CDR3 bases are TGTGCCTGGAGTGGTAGCGGGGGGGCGGGAGAGACCCAGTACTTC. This gives the protein CAWSGSGGAGETQYF.

This clone was detected only once. The genes are TRBV2 and TRBJ1-5, with D uncertain. The ends were cut back, 8 bases at V and 7 bases at J, with 12 bases in the middle. Germline V gene lookup returns CDR1 SNHLY and CDR2 FYNNEI. This CDR3 has 12 residues. As DNA, the CDR3 is TGTGCCAGCCGCTCGGGGATACAGCCCCAGCATTTT. Protein product: CASRSGIQPQHF.

The chain recombines TRBV5-1 with TRBJ1-1; TRBD1 matches at 7 bases. V was clipped by 0 bases and J by 1 base; unmatched bases: 6. Germline lookup yields CDR1 SGHRS and CDR2 YFSETQ. The CDR3 runs to 16 residues. The CDR3 sequence: CASSLEGATTNTEAFF. The CDR3 DNA sequence: TGCGCCAGCAGCTTGGAGGGGGCTACAACGAACACTGAAGCTTTCTTT.

As DNA, the CDR3 is TGTGCCAGCAGCCAAGAACTGGGGCCGAACACCGGGGAGCTGTTTTTT. This codes for CASSQELGPNTGELFF. The genes are TRBV4-2 and TRBJ2-2, with a possible D match to TRBD1 (5 bases). In germline, CDR1 is LGHNA, CDR2 YNFKEQ. V lost 0 bases and J lost 0, with 8 bases in between. The CDR3 is 16 amino acids.

The chain carries TRBV5-1 and TRBJ2-3; possibly TRBD1 for D (6 bases). Looked up from germline, CDR1 is SGHRS and CDR2 is YFSETQ. V shed 1 base and J shed 3 bases, with 12 bases lying between them. CDR3 length equals 15 residues. CDR3 sequence: CASSLQGQRTDTQYF. The CDR3 region has the DNA TGCGCCAGCAGCTTGCAGGGGCAAAGGACAGATACGCAGTATTTT.

This clone was observed once. The gene calls are TRBV7-6 and TRBJ2-7; no definite D call. Looked up from germline, CDR1 is SGHVS and CDR2 is FNYEAQ. There are 13 residues in the CDR3. V was clipped by 5 bases and J by 6 bases, with 14 bases between them. CDR3 loop: CASSPRPQSEQYF. The CDR3, as DNA: TGTGCCAGCAGCCCTAGGCCTCAGAGCGAGCAGTACTTC.

The rearrangement joins TRBV19 to TRBJ1-1, with 9 bases aligning to TRBD1. V dropped 1 base and J dropped 5; count of bases not matched to a gene: 8. Germline V gene data show CDR1 as LNHDA and CDR2 as SQIVND (reference sequence). The length of the CDR3 is 16 residues. DNA for the CDR3: TGTGCCAGTAGTATAGTCGGGACAGGGATGGAAACTGAAGCTTTCTTT. Translating gives CASSIVGTGMETEAFF.

V usage is TRBV5-6 and J usage is TRBJ2-1, with TRBD1 matching 8 bases. CDR1 and CDR2 (germline): SGHDT, YYEEEE. CDR3 length equals 16 residues. Trimming removed 4 bases from V and 6 bases from J; junction bases left unmatched: 12. The CDR3 DNA is TGTGCCAGCAGCCCCGACCTATCGACAGGGGTCAATGAGCAGTTCTTC. Amino acids: CASSPDLSTGVNEQFF.

The chain employs TRBV2 and TRBJ1-2; tentatively, D is TRBD1 (5 bases). Trimming removed 9 bases from V and 6 bases from J, with 14 bases in between. The germline V gene has CDR1 SNHLY and CDR2 FYNNEI. This CDR3 contains 12 residues. The CDR3 here is CARRTGEDGYTF. CDR3 bases: TGTGCCAGACGGACGGGGGAGGATGGCTACACCTTC.

This chain links TRBV10-1 with TRBJ1-2; D gene ambiguous. V was clipped by 6 bases and J by 8 bases, with 16 bases between them. This CDR3 has 13 amino acids. Looked up from germline, CDR1 is WNHNN and CDR2 is SYGVQD (reference sequence). The CDR3 loop is CASRVEMVGGYTF. CDR3 sequence (DNA): TGCGCCAGCAGGGTCGAGATGGTCGGGGGCTACACCTTC.

The genes are TRBV23-1 and TRBJ1-1; possibly TRBD1 for D (6 bases). TRBV23-1 falls under the ORF class, with uncertain function. The CDR3 contains 13 residues. V was pared by 3 bases and J by 1 base, with 6 bases between. The CDR3 loop is CASSQGQNTEAFF. CDR3 sequence (DNA): TGCGCCAGCAGTCAGGGACAGAACACTGAAGCTTTCTTT.

V gene TRBV28 combines with J gene TRBJ2-7; 7 bases are a match to TRBD2. The CDR3 loop spans 15 amino acids. V dropped 2 bases and J dropped 5; count of bases not matched to a gene: 9. The germline V gene encodes CDR1 MDHEN and CDR2 SYDVKM. Here the CDR3 reads CASSLTGGGGHEQYF. The DNA of the CDR3 is TGTGCCAGCAGTTTAACGGGGGGTGGTGGGCACGAGCAGTACTTC.

This sequence joins TRBV11-1 and TRBJ2-1, with 8 bases that match TRBD2. This CDR3 comprises 16 residues. The V and J ends lost 1 base and 1 base, in that order; junction bases with no gene match: 3. Germline V gene sequence: CDR1 SGHAT, CDR2 FQDESV (reference sequence). The CDR3, as DNA: TGTGCCAGCAGCTTAGGTGGCGGGAGGTCCTACAATGAGCAGTTCTTC. It encodes CASSLGGGRSYNEQFF.